This T cell receptor (beta chain) was recorded in a study of graft-versus-host responses after intestinal transplantation. Study-level information: Transplants given to recipients were multivisceral, liver-intestinal, or isolated intestinal. All recipients got anti-thymocyte globulin induction, then tacrolimus and steroids for about three years.

Study findings and constraints: High graft-versus-host to host-versus-graft clonal ratios were found in allografts of patients who had graft-donor T cell macrochimerism. Among recipient marrow samples, GvH clones were found; some appeared first in ileum or blood.

Generated by immunoSEQ multiplex PCR, the TCRdb table keeps only in-frame clones and is missing some. Here the sample spans approximately 85,000 clones, roughly 93% being singletons. J was trimmed by 0 bases and V by 4 bases; bases with no gene match: 4. Germline V gives CDR1 MGHDK, CDR2 SYGVNS. The CDR3 totals 15 residues. Notes on this clone: Antigen unknown.

The rearrangement uses TRBV25-1 and TRBJ2-7; 9 positions agree with TRBD1. The TCR comes from a human donor who was the organ donor for an intestinal transplant. This material consisted of unstimulated CD8+ T cells sorted from spleen or lymph node cells, taken before transplant. CDR3 residues: CASSGGTGLSYEQYF. CDR3 nucleotide sequence: TGTGCCAGCAGTGGAGGGACAGGGCTCTCCTACGAGCAGTACTTC.